The source of this T cell receptor (beta chain) is a study of T cells after posttransplantation cyclophosphamide. Study conclusions and caveats: Donor-recipient repertoire similarity was low at 1-2 months, rising over year one. Recipient CMV seropositivity and CMV reactivation strongly tracked TRB clonality. Tissue-infiltrating T cells from skin or gut overlapped little with blood T cells.

TCRdb's copy holds only in-frame clones and misses some; the assay was immunoSEQ multiplex PCR. Of several hundred clones listed, 72% are singletons. As to this clone: Its antigen remains unidentified.

Treatment was busulfan-fludarabine conditioning, a marrow graft, and cyclophosphamide on days +3 and +4. The sequence derives from a female patient aged 50-65 years who received an allogeneic stem cell transplant from a related donor, was CMV-positive, and had no GVHD. The graft donor may account for some of the T cells. Sequencing was performed on CD8+ T cells sorted from PBMCs, taken after allogeneic stem cell transplant with posttransplant cyclophosphamide.

CDR3 protein: CASSTGVRSLALETQYF. In DNA form, the CDR3 reads TGCGCCAGCAGTACCGGGGTTAGGTCGTTGGCTTTGGAGACCCAGTACTTC. The chain joins TRBV5-1 to TRBJ2-5; D perhaps matches TRBD2 (5 bases). The CDR3 runs 17 residues. The V gene lost 5 bases and the J gene lost 5 bases, with 25 bases spanning the gap. Per germline, CDR1 SGHRS and CDR2 YFSETQ. The full variable domain, completed using reference TRBV5-1 and TRBJ2-5, is KAGVTQTPRYLIKTRGQQVTLSCSPISGHRSVSWYQQTPGQGLQFLFEYFSETQRNKGNFPGRFSGRQFSNSRSEMNVSTLELGDSALYLCASSTGVRSLALETQYFGPGTRLLVL.